The rows below give T cell receptor beta chains drawn from one sample of a study of CD8+ T cells in alopecia areata. Profiled with immunoSEQ multiplex PCR; TCRdb holds only in-frame clones, not every one. The sample records about 100,000 clones, roughly 84% being singletons. The sequencing here drew on CD8+ T cells sorted from blood, taken at week 24, from a patient treated with tofacitinib. All receptors derive from a human donor with alopecia areata. The conserved cysteine and the conserved F or W are not part of the CDR3 here. The order of the fields is V gene, CDR3 protein.

TRBV5-1 | ASSLAFPGSGANVLT
TRBV13 | ASSDGPQLGDTQY
TRBV10-3 | AISEAGASTDTQY
TRBV29-1 | SGTASGVREETQY
TRBV29-1 | SVGVRASNEQY
TRBV14 | ASSQEGGGTTYEQY
TRBV19 | ASSMRGQGNTEAF
TRBV30 | AWSGGYSQETQY
TRBV4-3 | ASSQGTTEAF
TRBV4-2 | AAGSDYEQY
TRBV2 | ASSEAAGYGYT
TRBV29-1 | SPRVKLF
TRBV29-1 | SVEGALATEVSYNEQF
TRBV5-4 | ASSFPGTSNEQF
TRBV5-1 | ASSLGESGANVLT
TRBV11-2 | ASSRPGFGTGEQY
TRBV7-9 | ASSPLGENTGELF
TRBV29-1 | SVEDWDSNNSYEQY
TRBV7-6 | ASSSGLEEY
TRBV4-3 | ASSQGTGGADTQY
TRBV5-6 | ASSLVYSYEQY
TRBV9 | ASSAPTDTQY
TRBV6-5 | ASSSKGTRSPYEQY
TRBV19 | ASSIGQGLLYEQY
TRBV15 | ATSRPGQGSLSNQPQH
TRBV2 | ASSETGVSPEEQY